Shown below are 10 T cell receptor beta chains from a single sample sequenced in a study of glioma-infiltrating T cells after dendritic cell vaccination. Profiled with immunoSEQ multiplex PCR; TCRdb holds only in-frame clones, not every one. The sample has about 110,000 clones, around 90% seen once. Sample time point: after dendritic cell vaccination, including at tumor progression/relapse. Sequenced material: blood, taken after dendritic cell vaccination. The receptors stem from a human donor with glioblastoma.

This clone was seen once. DNA for the CDR3: TGTGCCAGCAGCTTAGCACGAATGAAGCGTGGCAATCAGCCCCAGCATTTT. Its protein product is CASSLARMKRGNQPQHF. This chain connects TRBV7-8 to TRBJ1-5, with unresolved D. Trimming pared 0 bases from V and 2 bases from J, leaving 14 bases between. The CDR3 consists of 17 residues. CDR1 is SGHVS and CDR2 is FQNEAQ in the germline V gene.

This CDR3 reads CASSGYRETEAFF. CDR3 nucleotides: TGTGCCAGCAGTGGTTACAGGGAAACTGAAGCTTTCTTT. The chain is built from TRBV27 and TRBJ1-1, with a possible D match to TRBD1 (6 bases). Germline V gives CDR1 MNHEY, CDR2 SMNVEV (reference sequence). V shed 5 bases and J shed 5 bases, with 12 bases lying between them. The CDR3 totals 13 residues.

J is TRBJ1-2 and V is TRBV6-6; D is possibly TRBD1 (5 bases). Germline V gene sequence: CDR1 MNHNY, CDR2 SVGAGI (reference sequence). This CDR3 is built from 13 residues. Trimming left V 4 bases short and J 6 bases short, with 12 bases between. CDR3 in amino acids: CASSLWGGDGYTF. In DNA form, the CDR3 reads TGTGCCAGCAGTTTATGGGGCGGGGATGGCTACACCTTC.

The genes are TRBV6-6 and TRBJ2-3; the match to TRBD2 covers 9 bases. Germline trimming cut 4 bases from V and 9 bases from J; bases unmatched to any gene: 5. The CDR3 extends over 13 amino acids. CDR1 is MNHNY, CDR2 SVGAGI, per germline (reference sequence). CDR3 nucleotide sequence: TGTGCCAGCAGTTCTCTAGCGGGGCCCACGCAGTATTTT. Translated: CASSSLAGPTQYF.

The chain combines TRBV9 with TRBJ1-3; TRBD1 matches 8 bases. The CDR3 loop spans 17 amino acids. Germline CDR1 and CDR2: SGDLS and YYNGEE. V shed 0 bases, J shed 0 bases, and the junction held 5 bases outside the gene matches. The CDR3 DNA sequence: TGTGCCAGCAGCGTAGCTTCAGGGGGCCTCTCTGGAAACACCATATATTTT. Protein: CASSVASGGLSGNTIYF.

V gene TRBV30 combines with J gene TRBJ1-2; no clear D. Per germline, CDR1 GTSNPN and CDR2 SVGIG (reference sequence). V gave up 3 bases and J gave up 5 bases, with 7 bases separating them. This CDR3 has 11 residues. The CDR3 DNA sequence: TGTGCCTGGAGCGCAGGATATGGCTACACCTTC. Encoded protein: CAWSAGYGYTF.

CDR3 sequence: CASSYFAGANEQYF. DNA for the CDR3: TGTGCCAGCAGTTACTTTGCGGGAGCCAACGAGCAGTACTTC. The J gene is TRBJ2-7, the V gene TRBV6-6, with 7 bases identical to TRBD2. V was pared by 1 base and J by 5 bases, with 5 bases of the junction left unmatched. Germline CDR1 is MNHNY and CDR2 is SVGAGI (reference sequence). This CDR3 has 14 amino acids.

This sequence joins TRBV29-1 and TRBJ1-2; the match to TRBD1 covers 10 bases. Germline lookup yields CDR1 SQVTM and CDR2 ANQGSEA. The CDR3 totals 17 residues. V dropped 7 bases and J dropped 4; count of bases not matched to a gene: 18. CDR3 DNA: TGCAGCGACTACGGTTATGTGTCGGGACAGGGGACCTATGGCTACACCTTC. Its protein is CSDYGYVSGQGTYGYTF.

This CDR3 reads CARSLASGLAFYNEQFF. The CDR3 bases are TGTGCCAGAAGCTTGGCCTCGGGACTAGCGTTCTACAATGAGCAGTTCTTC. V is TRBV5-3 and J is TRBJ2-1; TRBD2 matches 10 bases. TRBV5-3 is placed among ORFs of uncertain function. The CDR3 spans 17 residues. V shed 0 bases, J shed 3 bases, and the junction held 6 bases outside the gene matches.

The CDR3 sequence: CASSLLGPQGDAGNTIYF. The CDR3 nucleotides are TGTGCCAGCTCACTCCTCGGGCCCCAGGGGGACGCTGGAAACACCATATATTTT. The V call is TRBV18, the J call TRBJ1-3; the match to TRBD1 covers 7 bases. J was trimmed by 2 bases and V by 4 bases; bases with no gene match: 14. The CDR3 consists of 18 residues. Germline CDR1 reads KGHSH; CDR2 reads LQKENI.